Listed here are 29 T cell receptor beta chains from one sample, sequenced in a study of beta chain features in type 1 diabetes. Their cognate antigens are unknown. Regarding the study as a whole: People with Type 1 diabetes carried modestly yet significantly shorter TCRB CDR3s in all four CD4+ subsets.

The isolated RNA, all of it, was reverse transcribed, so expressed TCRB transcripts were what got sequenced. Libraries were prepared by immunoSEQ multiplex PCR; TCRdb keeps only in-frame clonotypes and omits some of them. The sample has 250,000 or so clones, around 21% seen once; the top ten hold 0.028%. The source material was naive CD4+ T cells from blood. Receptors were obtained from a woman aged 40 to 50 with type 1 diabetes.

This clone was counted between two and nine times. The chain carries TRBV18 and TRBJ1-6; D perhaps matches TRBD1 (6 bases). CDR1 is KGHSH and CDR2 is LQKENI in the germline V gene. This CDR3 has 13 amino acids. Trimming took off 1 base at V and 13 bases at J, with 11 bases between the two ends. The CDR3 nucleotides read TGTGCCAGCTCACCACTGAAGGGGGATCCCCTCCACTTT. It codes for CASSPLKGDPLHF.

The chain carries TRBV6-5 and TRBJ1-1; D call uncertain. The germline V gene encodes CDR1 MNHEY and CDR2 SVGAGI. The CDR3 contains 14 residues. Trimming took off 2 bases at V and 3 bases at J, with 10 bases between the two ends. The CDR3 reads CASSYNRWDTEAFF. In DNA, the CDR3 is TGTGCCAGCAGTTACAACAGATGGGACACTGAAGCTTTCTTT.

The genes are TRBV5-6 and TRBJ1-1; 8 nucleotides align to TRBD1. The CDR3 contains 15 residues. V dropped 0 bases and J dropped 1; count of bases not matched to a gene: 2. The germline gives CDR1 SGHDT, CDR2 YYEEEE. CDR3 bases: TGTGCCAGCAGCTTGGACAGGGGGAAGAACACTGAAGCTTTCTTT. Its protein is CASSLDRGKNTEAFF. The variable domain in full, completed from reference TRBV5-6 and TRBJ1-1, reads DAGVTQSPTHLIKTRGQQVTLRCSPKSGHDTVSWYQQALGQGPQFIFQYYEEEERQRGNFPDRFSGHQFPNYSSELNVNALLLGDSALYLCASSLDRGKNTEAFFGQGTRLTVV.

J is TRBJ2-1 and V is TRBV11-2, with 9 bases lining up with TRBD1. The CDR3 contains 14 residues. J was trimmed by 8 bases and V by 5 bases; bases with no gene match: 7. Per germline, CDR1 SGHAT and CDR2 FQNNGV. The CDR3 nucleotides read TGTGCCAGCAGCGGGGACAGGGTGTATCATGAGCAGTTCTTC. This translates into CASSGDRVYHEQFF.

The chain links TRBV4-1 to TRBJ2-1; the match to TRBD2 covers 7 bases. The CDR3 runs 16 residues. J gave up 9 bases and V 2 bases, and 13 bases lay outside the gene matches. Germline lookup yields CDR1 MGHRA and CDR2 YSYEKL. The CDR3 sequence: CASSQSAGVGVFEQFF. The CDR3 DNA follows: TGCGCCAGCAGCCAATCCGCGGGAGTGGGGGTGTTTGAGCAGTTCTTC.

This clone was counted only a few times. The rearrangement joins TRBV30 to TRBJ2-1; 10 nucleotides line up with TRBD2. CDR3 length: 15 residues. CDR1 and CDR2 from the germline V gene are GTSNPN and SVGIG (reference sequence). The J segment lost 6 bases and the V segment lost 5 bases, leaving 10 bases of the junction unmatched. CDR3 amino acids: CAWRNQRLAGNEQFF. In DNA, the CDR3 is TGTGCCTGGCGAAACCAGAGACTAGCGGGCAATGAGCAGTTCTTC.

In this sample, this clone turned up a few times. Distinct nucleotide sequences in the sample also encode this CDR3. CDR3 in DNA: TGTGCCACCAGCAGGGACAGGGCGGGCGAGCAGTACTTC. Its translation: CATSRDRAGEQYF. The V call is TRBV15, the J call TRBJ2-7, with TRBD1 matching over 8 bases. V lost 3 bases, J lost 6 bases, and 4 bases stayed unmatched. Per germline, CDR1 LNHNV and CDR2 YYDKDF (reference sequence). The length of the CDR3 is 13 residues.

This clone was counted a few times. The chain is built from TRBV21-1 and TRBJ1-1; the D call TRBD1 from the table was never checked on the DNA. TRBV21-1 is recorded as a pseudogene. There are 16 residues in the CDR3. The CDR3 DNA follows: TGTGCCAGCAGCATGGAGACACAGGGGTCGAACACTGAAGCTTTCTTT. As protein: CASSMETQGSNTEAFF.

This chain links TRBV7-2 with TRBJ2-2; 10 bases match TRBD2. Looked up from germline, CDR1 is SGHTA and CDR2 is FQGNSA. The CDR3 has 16 residues. The trim removed 4 bases at V and 1 base at J, leaving 3 bases unmatched. The CDR3 reads CASSYRTSGNTGELFF. DNA for the CDR3: TGTGCCAGCAGCTATCGGACTAGCGGGAACACCGGGGAGCTGTTTTTT.

The chain carries TRBV5-1 and TRBJ2-7; D is possibly TRBD2 (5 bases). The CDR3 runs to 14 residues. V gave up 2 bases and J gave up 5 bases, with 14 bases separating them. Germline lookup yields CDR1 SGHRS and CDR2 YFSETQ. CDR3 protein: CASSLMGRVDEQYF. For the CDR3, the DNA is TGCGCCAGCAGCTTAATGGGGAGAGTGGACGAGCAGTACTTC.

V usage is TRBV28 and J usage is TRBJ1-4, with TRBD1 matching 7 bases. The ends lost 5 bases at V and 2 bases at J; junction bases unmatched: 5. CDR3 length: 15 residues. Looked up from germline, CDR1 is MDHEN and CDR2 is SYDVKM. CDR3 nucleotide sequence: TGTGCCAGCAGTACGATACAGGGGACTAATGAAAAACTGTTTTTT. Amino acid sequence: CASSTIQGTNEKLFF.

This clone was counted only a few times. This rearrangement joins TRBV4-3 to TRBJ2-2, with TRBD2 matching over 9 bases. The CDR3 runs to 19 residues. With V trimmed by 2 bases and J by 5 bases, 15 bases remained unmatched. Per the germline V gene, CDR1 is LGHNA and CDR2 is YSLEER. The CDR3 DNA sequence: TGCGCCAGCAGCCAAAGCGGCGATTTCAGGCGGGGGGGAACCGGGGAGCTGTTTTTT. This sequence encodes CASSQSGDFRRGGTGELFF.

The gene calls are TRBV10-3 and TRBJ1-5; tentative D call: TRBD1 (5 bases). The CDR3 totals 16 residues. The V end lost 1 base, the J end lost 1 base, and 11 bases lay between the germline ends. Germline V gives CDR1 ENHRY, CDR2 SYGVKD. The CDR3 sequence: CAISEFPGVSNQPQHF. CDR3 DNA sequence: TGTGCCATCAGTGAGTTCCCGGGGGTAAGCAATCAGCCCCAGCATTTT.

The chain uses TRBV2 and TRBJ2-1; TRBD2 matches 8 bases. Germline values: CDR1 SNHLY, CDR2 FYNNEI. This CDR3 spans 15 amino acids. V trimming: 6 bases; J trimming: 6 bases; junction bases outside the gene matches: 10. CDR3 sequence (DNA): TGTGCCAGCAGAGCGGGAGTAGGTGGGTCCAATGAGCAGTTCTTC. Residues: CASRAGVGGSNEQFF.

The J gene is TRBJ1-1, the V gene TRBV12-5; no clear D gene. The germline V and J ends were trimmed by 1 base and 5 bases, with 11 bases remaining between them. Germline assignment: CDR1 LGHNT and CDR2 FRNRAP. The CDR3 runs 14 residues. The CDR3 nucleotides read TGTGCTAGTGGTTTGGGGGTCGGGGAGACTGAAGCTTTCTTT. As protein: CASGLGVGETEAFF.

This clone was seen a few times. CDR3 in amino acids: CASSPQAGARTEAFF. CDR3 nucleotides: TGTGCCAGCAGCCCCCAGGCGGGGGCACGGACTGAAGCTTTCTTT. The V call is TRBV14, the J call TRBJ1-1, with TRBD1 as a possible D gene (6 bases). Germline values: CDR1 SGHDN, CDR2 FVKESK. The CDR3 totals 15 residues. V was cut by 4 bases and J by 5 bases, with 17 bases left in between. Supplemented by reference TRBV14 and TRBJ1-1, the full variable domain reads EAGVTQFPSHSVIEKGQTVTLRCDPISGHDNLYWYRRVMGKEIKFLLHFVKESKQDESGMPNNRFLAERTGGTYSTLKVQPAELEDSGVYFCASSPQAGARTEAFFGQGTRLTVV.

This clone was detected only a few times. The CDR3 spells CASSWDSSNQPQHF. The CDR3 coding sequence is TGTGCCAGCAGTTGGGACAGCTCCAATCAGCCCCAGCATTTT. This chain joins TRBV7-2 and TRBJ1-5, with 7 bases identical to TRBD1. CDR3 length equals 14 residues. Trimming took 6 bases from V and 3 from J; bases not matched to a gene: 5. From germline, CDR1 is SGHTA and CDR2 FQGNSA.

J is TRBJ2-7 and V is TRBV30; TRBD2 might be the D (6 bases). This CDR3 spans 11 amino acids. The V gene lost 6 bases and the J gene lost 4 bases, with 10 bases spanning the gap. Germline CDR1 reads GTSNPN; CDR2 reads SVGIG (reference sequence). CDR3 sequence reads: CACSRGYEQYF. CDR3 bases: TGTGCCTGCTCTCGGGGGTACGAGCAGTACTTC.

This clone occurred a few times. This chain links TRBV28 with TRBJ2-5; 8 nucleotides agree with TRBD1. CDR3 length: 14 amino acids. With 5 bases clipped from V and 9 bases from J, the junction kept 11 bases outside the gene matches. Germline V lookup: CDR1 MDHEN, CDR2 SYDVKM. This chain's CDR3 is CASSVRDRPSPQYF. In DNA, the CDR3 is TGTGCCAGCAGTGTCCGGGACAGGCCTTCCCCCCAGTACTTC.

The CDR3 protein is CASSSQQGGDSPLHF. The CDR3 DNA is TGTGCCAGCAGCTCACAACAGGGTGGAGATTCACCCCTCCACTTT. This chain joins TRBV9 and TRBJ1-6, with a tentative D call TRBD1 (6 bases). Trimming stripped 4 bases from V and 8 bases from J, with 16 bases between. Germline lookup yields CDR1 SGDLS and CDR2 YYNGEE. The CDR3 has 15 residues.

The genes are TRBV5-1 and TRBJ2-7; D may be TRBD2 (5 bases). Germline-derived CDR1 and CDR2 are SGHRS and YFSETQ. CDR3 length equals 11 residues. V lost 5 bases and J 4 bases, leaving 7 bases between the germline ends. Here the CDR3 DNA reads TGCGCCAGCAGGGGAGAATACGAGCAGTACTTC. Its translation: CASRGEYEQYF. The full variable domain, its missing parts supplied by reference TRBV5-1 and TRBJ2-7, is KAGVTQTPRYLIKTRGQQVTLSCSPISGHRSVSWYQQTPGQGLQFLFEYFSETQRNKGNFPGRFSGRQFSNSRSEMNVSTLELGDSALYLCASRGEYEQYFGPGTRLTVT.

This CDR3 reads CSVEYRGTTDRRDTQYF. The CDR3 nucleotides read TGCAGCGTTGAATACCGGGGGACTACAGATAGAAGAGATACGCAGTATTTT. The chain combines TRBV29-1 with TRBJ2-3; 7 bases align to TRBD2. The CDR3 is made up of 17 amino acids. CDR1 SQVTM and CDR2 ANQGSEA come from the germline V gene. V shed 2 bases, J shed 5 bases, and the junction held 16 bases outside the gene matches.

Details on this clone: Within the sample, other DNA sequences also encode this same CDR3. The V gene is TRBV11-2, the J gene TRBJ1-1; D is unclear. The CDR3 contains 11 residues. V gave up 1 base and J gave up 6 bases, with 3 bases separating them. CDR1 and CDR2 (germline): SGHAT, FQNNGV. The CDR3 bases are TGTGCCAGCAGCTTAGCGGCTGAAGCTTTCTTT. Amino acids: CASSLAAEAFF.

The V gene is TRBV29-1, the J gene TRBJ2-7; TRBD2 matches at 7 bases. J gave up 3 bases and V 4 bases, and 6 bases lay outside the gene matches. The CDR3 consists of 13 residues. Germline assignment: CDR1 SQVTM and CDR2 ANQGSEA. The DNA of the CDR3 is TGCAGCGTTGGGAGCGGGACTGGCTACGAGCAGTACTTC. Translated: CSVGSGTGYEQYF.

This clone has just a few counts. The chain links TRBV7-9 to TRBJ1-1; D not resolved. With 0 bases removed from V and 5 bases from J, the gap between germline ends came to 10 bases. Germline V CDR1 and CDR2: SEHNR, FQNEAQ (reference sequence). The CDR3 totals 14 residues. The CDR3 region has the DNA TGTGCCAGCAGCTTAGCGTTAGAGCGGACTGAAGCTTTCTTT. Translated: CASSLALERTEAFF.

The chain's CDR3 is CASSRTGSEEPQHF. The CDR3 DNA follows: TGTGCCAGTAGTAGGACAGGGTCTGAGGAGCCCCAGCATTTT. The V call is TRBV19, the J call TRBJ1-5; 8 bases are shared with TRBD1. With 4 bases clipped from V and 8 bases from J, the junction kept 7 bases outside the gene matches. The germline V gene has CDR1 LNHDA and CDR2 SQIVND (reference sequence). The CDR3 consists of 14 residues.

V is TRBV6-5 and J is TRBJ2-7, with 7 bases aligning to TRBD1. V was pared by 6 bases and J by 4 bases, with 6 bases of the junction left unmatched. This CDR3 spans 13 amino acids. Germline V lookup: CDR1 MNHEY, CDR2 SVGAGI. This chain's CDR3 is CASSPPQGYEQYF. CDR3 coding DNA: TGTGCCAGCAGCCCCCCACAGGGGTACGAGCAGTACTTC.

This clone is a singleton in its sample. This rearrangement joins TRBV15 to TRBJ2-1; TRBD1 is a possible D gene (5 bases). Trimming took 0 bases from V and 1 from J, leaving 7 bases between them. In germline, CDR1 is LNHNV, CDR2 YYDKDF (reference sequence). The CDR3 is made up of 15 amino acids. CDR3 residues: CATSREPGSYNEQFF. CDR3 in DNA: TGTGCCACCAGCAGAGAGCCAGGGTCCTACAATGAGCAGTTCTTC. Full variable domain (missing parts from reference TRBV15 and TRBJ2-1): DAMVIQNPRYQVTQFGKPVTLSCSQTLNHNVMYWYQQKSSQAPKLLFHYYDKDFNNEADTPDNFQSRRPNTSFCFLDIRSPGLGDTAMYLCATSREPGSYNEQFFGPGTRLTVL.

This clone was seen more than once but under ten times. This rearrangement joins TRBV19 to TRBJ2-3; D is ambiguous. This CDR3 contains 12 residues. Germline CDR1 LNHDA, CDR2 SQIVND (reference sequence). DNA of the CDR3: TGTGCTTCGTTCTCGGGCACAGATACGCAGTATTTT. It specifies CASFSGTDTQYF.